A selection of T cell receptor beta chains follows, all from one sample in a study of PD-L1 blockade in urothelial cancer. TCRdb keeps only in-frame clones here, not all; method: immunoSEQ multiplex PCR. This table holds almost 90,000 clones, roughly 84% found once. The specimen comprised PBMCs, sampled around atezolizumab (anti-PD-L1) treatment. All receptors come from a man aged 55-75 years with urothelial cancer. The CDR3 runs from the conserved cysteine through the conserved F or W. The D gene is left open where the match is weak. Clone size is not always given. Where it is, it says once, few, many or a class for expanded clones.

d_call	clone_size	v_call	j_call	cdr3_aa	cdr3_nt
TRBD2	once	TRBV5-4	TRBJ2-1	CASSLDGTSGPYNEQFF	TGTGCCAGCAGCTTGGATGGGACTAGCGGTCCCTACAATGAGCAGTTCTTC
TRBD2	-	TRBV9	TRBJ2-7	CASSANPGTSAYEQYF	TGTGCCAGCAGCGCCAATCCCGGGACTAGCGCCTACGAGCAGTACTTC
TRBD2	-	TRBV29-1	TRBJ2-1	CSVDEGGYNEQFF	TGCAGCGTTGATGAGGGAGGGTACAATGAGCAGTTCTTC
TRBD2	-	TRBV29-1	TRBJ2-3	CSVEGLAGTGTDTQYF	TGCAGCGTAGAAGGACTAGCGGGGACGGGTACAGATACGCAGTATTTT
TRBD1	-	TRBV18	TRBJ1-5	CASSPGQGNQPQHF	TGTGCCAGCTCACCTGGACAGGGGAATCAGCCCCAGCATTTT
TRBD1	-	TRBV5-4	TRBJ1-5	CASSLGPGGTGDNQPQHF	TGTGCCAGCAGCTTGGGGCCTGGGGGGACAGGGGACAATCAGCCCCAGCATTTT
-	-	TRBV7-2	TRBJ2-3	CASSFQGTDTQYF	TGTGCCAGCAGCTTCCAGGGTACAGATACGCAGTATTTT
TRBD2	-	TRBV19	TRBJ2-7	CASSMGLASTYEQYF	TGTGCCAGTAGTATGGGACTAGCGAGTACCTACGAGCAGTACTTC
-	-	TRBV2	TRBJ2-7	CASSGGSASYEQYF	TGTGCCAGCAGTGGGGGTAGCGCCTCCTACGAGCAGTACTTC
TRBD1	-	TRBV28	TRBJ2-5	CASSLPLTGGETQYF	TGTGCCAGCAGTTTGCCGCTGACAGGGGGAGAGACCCAGTACTTC
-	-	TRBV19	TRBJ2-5	CASSIRTGFGETQYF	TGTGCCAGTAGTATCCGCACAGGGTTTGGGGAGACCCAGTACTTC
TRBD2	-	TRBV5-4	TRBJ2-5	CASSPWSLGRGETQYF	TGTGCCAGCAGCCCTTGGTCACTAGGGAGGGGAGAGACCCAGTACTTC
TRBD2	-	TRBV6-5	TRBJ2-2	CASRRAGESAGELFF	TGTGCCAGCAGAAGAGCGGGAGAGTCGGCTGGGGAGCTGTTTTTT
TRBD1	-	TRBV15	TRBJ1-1	CATSRVVDRVDGEAFF	TGTGCCACCAGCAGAGTTGTGGACAGGGTTGATGGTGAAGCTTTCTTT
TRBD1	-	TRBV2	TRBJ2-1	CASQAWTGKNEQFF	TGTGCCAGCCAAGCTTGGACAGGGAAAAATGAGCAGTTCTTC
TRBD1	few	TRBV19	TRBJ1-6	CASRGRTGGNSPLHF	TGTGCCAGTAGGGGTCGGACAGGGGGAAATTCACCCCTCCACTTT
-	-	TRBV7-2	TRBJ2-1	CASRKEGSYNEQFF	TGTGCCAGCAGGAAGGAGGGTTCCTACAATGAGCAGTTCTTC
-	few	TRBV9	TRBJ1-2	CASSVRGDYGYTF	TGTGCCAGCAGCGTAAGGGGTGACTATGGCTACACCTTC
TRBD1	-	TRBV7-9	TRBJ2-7	CASSGSDRGRYEQYF	TGTGCCAGCAGCGGATCGGACAGGGGGCGCTACGAGCAGTACTTC
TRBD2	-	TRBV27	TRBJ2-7	CASSNPPRTSGSWYEQYF	TGTGCCAGCAGCAATCCCCCGAGGACTAGCGGGAGTTGGTACGAGCAGTACTTC
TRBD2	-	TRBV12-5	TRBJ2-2	CASGRGLAGGPNTGELFF	TGTGCTAGTGGCCGGGGGCTAGCGGGAGGACCTAACACCGGGGAGCTGTTTTTT
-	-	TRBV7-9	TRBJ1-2	CASSPRGIEGYGYTF	TGTGCCAGCAGCCCGAGGGGGATAGAGGGCTATGGCTACACCTTC
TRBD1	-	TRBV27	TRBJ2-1	CASSLTGLAYNEQFF	TGTGCCAGCAGTTTGACAGGGTTGGCCTACAATGAGCAGTTCTTC
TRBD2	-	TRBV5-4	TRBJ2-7	CASSLRISGGVYEQYF	TGTGCCAGCAGCTTGCGAATTAGCGGGGGGGTCTACGAGCAGTACTTC
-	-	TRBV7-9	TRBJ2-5	CASSSPGGEETQYF	TGTGCCAGCAGCTCGCCGGGCGGGGAAGAGACCCAGTACTTC
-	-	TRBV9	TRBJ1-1	CASSSPLGGLGTEAFF	TGTGCCAGCAGCTCACCTTTGGGGGGGCTAGGGACTGAAGCTTTCTTT
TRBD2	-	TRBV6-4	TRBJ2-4	CASSAQGAGGMPQYF	TGTGCCAGCAGTGCCCAGGGAGCGGGGGGAATGCCTCAGTACTTC
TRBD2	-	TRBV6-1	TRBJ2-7	CASSEVASGSSYEQYF	TGTGCCAGCAGTGAAGTGGCTAGCGGGAGCTCCTACGAGCAGTACTTC
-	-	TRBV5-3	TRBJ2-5	CARSRREVETQYF	TGTGCCAGAAGCCGCAGGGAAGTGGAGACCCAGTACTTC
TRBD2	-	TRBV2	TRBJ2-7	CASNPSGGSYEQYF	TGTGCCAGCAACCCTAGCGGGGGCTCCTACGAGCAGTACTTC
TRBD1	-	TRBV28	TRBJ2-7	CASSPGQFVSYEQYF	TGTGCCAGCAGCCCGGGACAGTTTGTCTCCTACGAGCAGTACTTC
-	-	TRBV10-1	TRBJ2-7	CASSKGGGPYEQYF	TGCGCCAGCAGTAAAGGGGGGGGCCCCTACGAGCAGTACTTC
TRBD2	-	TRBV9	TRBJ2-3	CASTEGLADFTDTQYF	TGTGCCAGCACCGAGGGACTAGCGGATTTCACAGATACGCAGTATTTT
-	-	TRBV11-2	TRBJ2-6	CASSLGGSGANVLTF	TGTGCCAGCAGCTTGGGGGGCTCTGGGGCCAACGTCCTGACTTTC
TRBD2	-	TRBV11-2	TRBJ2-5	CASSRDGGKETQYF	TGTGCCAGCAGCCGGGACGGGGGGAAAGAGACCCAGTACTTC
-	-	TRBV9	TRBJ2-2	CASSPWGVTGELFF	TGTGCCAGCAGCCCGTGGGGGGTCACCGGGGAGCTGTTTTTT
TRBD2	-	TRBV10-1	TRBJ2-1	CASSDDISGGKLNEQFF	TGCGCCAGCAGTGACGACATTTCGGGAGGAAAACTCAATGAGCAGTTCTTC
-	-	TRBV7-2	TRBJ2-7	CASSSSPSSYEQYF	TGTGCCAGCAGCTCCTCCCCCAGCTCCTACGAGCAGTACTTC
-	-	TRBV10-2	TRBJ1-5	CASSVSRGSVNQPQHF	TGCGCCAGCAGTGTTAGCAGGGGAAGTGTCAATCAGCCCCAGCATTTT
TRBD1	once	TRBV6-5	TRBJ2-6	CASTGAGANVLTF	TGTGCCAGTACAGGGGCTGGGGCCAACGTCCTGACTTTC
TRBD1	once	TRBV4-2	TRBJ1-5	CASSQGSGGFQPQHF	TGTGCCAGCAGCCAAGGGTCAGGGGGCTTTCAGCCCCAGCATTTT
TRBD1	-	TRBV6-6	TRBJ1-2	CASSYSRDSGYTF	TGTGCCAGCAGTTACTCCCGGGACAGTGGCTACACCTTC
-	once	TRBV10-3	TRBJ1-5	CAISESDRSQPQHF	TGTGCCATCAGTGAATCAGACAGGTCTCAGCCCCAGCATTTT
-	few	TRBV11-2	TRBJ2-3	CASSGWGREPDTQYF	TGTGCCAGCAGCGGCTGGGGGCGGGAGCCAGATACGCAGTATTTT
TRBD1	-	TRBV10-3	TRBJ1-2	CAIRPSDREAGGYTF	TGTGCCATCAGACCCTCGGACAGGGAGGCCGGTGGCTACACCTTC
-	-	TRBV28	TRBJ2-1	CASSLPAGHRMTLYNEQFF	TGTGCCAGCAGTCTTCCCGCAGGGCACAGGATGACCCTCTACAATGAGCAGTTCTTC